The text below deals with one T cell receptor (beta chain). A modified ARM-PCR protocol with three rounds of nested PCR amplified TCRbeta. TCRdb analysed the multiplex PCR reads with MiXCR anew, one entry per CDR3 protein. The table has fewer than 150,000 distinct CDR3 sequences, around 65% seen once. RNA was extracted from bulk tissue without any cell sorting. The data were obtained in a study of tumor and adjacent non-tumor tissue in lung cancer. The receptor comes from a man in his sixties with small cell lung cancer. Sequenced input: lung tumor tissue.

The CDR3 region has the DNA TGCGCCAGCAGCCAAGGGACAGTCGGGGAGCCCCAGTACTTC. Amino acids: CASSQGTVGEPQYF. The J gene is TRBJ2-5, the V gene TRBV4-1, with a weak D call TRBD1 (6 bases). Between the trimmed V and J ends, which lost 1 base and 9 bases, there was a span of 15 bases. Germline CDR1 MGHRA, CDR2 YSYEKL. This CDR3 has 14 residues.